These 32 T cell receptor beta chains share one sample of origin, sequenced in a study of blood T cell dynamics during melanoma immunotherapy. Time point given: week 3, after first cycle of checkpoint inhibitor. Assay used: immunoSEQ multiplex PCR; TCRdb lists only in-frame clones, some missing. The data contain about 7,300 clones, about 80% of them singletons. Sequenced here: blood, sampled from a patient treated with checkpoint blockade. These receptors came from a human donor with melanoma.

The chain couples TRBV7-6 to TRBJ1-5; no reliable D call. V lost 1 base, J lost 1 base, and 2 bases lay in between. CDR1 is SGHVS and CDR2 is FNYEAQ in the germline V gene. The CDR3 totals 13 residues. CDR3 sequence: CASSLDSNQPQHF. As DNA, the CDR3 is TGTGCCAGCAGCTTAGACAGCAATCAGCCCCAGCATTTT. The full variable domain, in which reference TRBV7-6 and TRBJ1-5 provide the parts outside the CDR3, is GAGVSQSPRYKVTKRGQDVALRCDPISGHVSLYWYRQALGQGPEFLTYFNYEAQQDKSGLPNDRFSAERPEGSISTLTIQRTEQRDSAMYRCASSLDSNQPQHFGDGTRLSIL.

The chain recombines TRBV6-1 with TRBJ1-1; D is ambiguous. The V end was cut by 3 bases, the J end by 2 bases, with 7 bases between. The CDR3 extends over 13 amino acids. CDR1 and CDR2 (germline): MNHNS, SASEGT. CDR3 bases: TGTGCCAGCAGTGAGAGGGAAAACACTGAAGCTTTCTTT. Its translation: CASSERENTEAFF.

The genes are TRBV28 and TRBJ1-1; tentatively, D is TRBD1 (6 bases). In germline, CDR1 is MDHEN, CDR2 SYDVKM. This CDR3 comprises 14 residues. Trimming took 7 bases from V and 5 from J, leaving 17 bases between them. This CDR3 is CASNFNQGRTEAFF. The CDR3 region has the DNA TGTGCCAGCAACTTTAACCAGGGGCGAACTGAAGCTTTCTTT.

This clone was observed a single time. The genes are TRBV5-1 and TRBJ1-2; D uncertain. V was pared by 4 bases and J by 7 bases, with 20 bases between. Germline CDR1 reads SGHRS; CDR2 reads YFSETQ. This CDR3 is 15 amino acids long. The CDR3 nucleotides read TGCGCCAGCAGCCAAACCTGGGCCGACGTCGGTGGCTACACCTTC. It codes for CASSQTWADVGGYTF.

The V and J genes are TRBV19 and TRBJ1-1, with no clear D. Looked up from germline, CDR1 is LNHDA and CDR2 is SQIVND (reference sequence). Trimming stripped 5 bases from V and 5 bases from J, with 18 bases between. There are 15 residues in the CDR3. Here the CDR3 DNA reads TGTGCCAGTAGTTTCGCCTTGGAGATGGGGACTGAAGCTTTCTTT. Translated: CASSFALEMGTEAFF.

This clone occurred once. The chain joins TRBV27 to TRBJ1-6, with D perhaps matching TRBD1 (5 bases). This CDR3 region has 15 residues. CDR1 and CDR2 from the germline V gene are MNHEY and SMNVEV (reference sequence). Trimming pared 5 bases from V and 7 bases from J, leaving 15 bases between. CDR3 in DNA: TGTGCCAGCAGTCCCCTGGGGGACGGGAATTCACCCCTCCACTTT. It codes for CASSPLGDGNSPLHF.

This clone has only one observation. The CDR3 loop reads CASSEFCDGTEAFF. Here the CDR3 DNA reads TGCGCCAGCAGTGAGTTCTGTGACGGGACTGAAGCTTTCTTT. The chain couples TRBV10-1 to TRBJ1-1; no definite D call. The germline V gene encodes CDR1 WNHNN and CDR2 SYGVQD (reference sequence). Trimming stripped 1 base from V and 5 bases from J, with 11 bases between. The CDR3 has 14 amino acids.

This clone was seen a single time. The chain uses TRBV27 and TRBJ2-7; TRBD1 might be the D (6 bases). This CDR3 is built from 14 residues. The V end lost 6 bases, the J end lost 0 bases, and 12 bases lay between the germline ends. CDR1 is MNHEY, CDR2 SMNVEV, per germline (reference sequence). The CDR3 DNA reads TGTGCCAGCAGCCTCACAGGGCGCTCCTACGAGCAGTACTTC. It translates to CASSLTGRSYEQYF.

The chain couples TRBV7-9 to TRBJ1-6; 8 positions agree with TRBD1. The germline V gene encodes CDR1 SEHNR and CDR2 FQNEAQ (reference sequence). CDR3 length: 15 amino acids. The V segment lost 5 bases and the J segment 9 bases; nucleotides outside the gene matches: 9. The CDR3 DNA reads TGTGCCAGCAGCCCCGAGACAGGGGACGGTTCACCCCTCCACTTT. This sequence encodes CASSPETGDGSPLHF.

The rearrangement links TRBV29-1 to TRBJ1-1, with 10 positions matching TRBD1. The germline V gene has CDR1 SQVTM and CDR2 ANQGSEA. V lost 4 bases and J lost 6; bases outside the gene matches: 8. The CDR3 sequence is 14 residues long. The CDR3 here is CSVADRGRWAEAFF. In nucleotides, the CDR3 is TGCAGCGTTGCTGACAGGGGGCGCTGGGCTGAAGCTTTCTTT.

The chain carries TRBV7-2 and TRBJ1-2; no reliable D call. CDR1 is SGHTA and CDR2 is FQGNSA in the germline V gene. The CDR3 totals 10 residues. Trimming pared 7 bases from V and 7 bases from J, leaving 7 bases between. Here the CDR3 reads CASIVGGYTF. As DNA, the CDR3 is TGTGCCAGCATCGTGGGTGGCTACACCTTC.

The chain combines TRBV6-1 with TRBJ1-5, with D tentatively TRBD1 (6 bases). The CDR3 has 18 amino acids. Germline CDR1 and CDR2: MNHNS and SASEGT. V gave up 4 bases and J gave up 0 bases, with 19 bases separating them. The CDR3 protein is CASSAVQGGGYSNQPQHF. CDR3 DNA sequence: TGTGCCAGCAGTGCAGTACAGGGAGGTGGGTATAGCAATCAGCCCCAGCATTTT.

This chain links TRBV6-6 with TRBJ1-5; D is unclear. Germline lookup yields CDR1 MNHNY and CDR2 SVGAGI (reference sequence). The CDR3 runs 13 residues. Trimming cost V 6 bases and J 7 bases, with 13 bases left between them. The CDR3, as DNA: TGTGCCAGCAGCCTCCACAGAGGGCAGCCCCAGCATTTT. Translated: CASSLHRGQPQHF.

V gene TRBV7-6 combines with J gene TRBJ2-2, with D hard to call. V dropped 2 bases and J dropped 7 bases, with 5 bases sitting between them. There are 12 residues in the CDR3. Germline V gene lookup returns CDR1 SGHVS and CDR2 FNYEAQ. The CDR3, as DNA: TGTGCCAGCAGCTTAAGGATCGGGGAGCTGTTTTTT. Protein: CASSLRIGELFF.

This chain joins TRBV9 and TRBJ1-1; TRBD1 matches 9 bases. V lost 3 bases and J lost 5; bases outside the gene matches: 5. The CDR3 consists of 14 residues. CDR1 is SGDLS and CDR2 is YYNGEE in the germline V gene. DNA of the CDR3: TGTGCCAGCAGCGCTGGGACAGGGCAGACTGAAGCTTTCTTT. Amino acid sequence: CASSAGTGQTEAFF.

V usage is TRBV15 and J usage is TRBJ2-5, with D unresolved. CDR1 and CDR2 from the germline V gene are LNHNV and YYDKDF (reference sequence). The V end lost 5 bases, the J end lost 4 bases, and 14 bases lay between the germline ends. CDR3 length equals 14 residues. For the CDR3, the DNA is TGTGCCACCAGCCGTCCCGGCTTTCGAGAGACCCAGTACTTC. It codes for CATSRPGFRETQYF.

A few counts support this clone. The chain has TRBV2 and TRBJ1-1; D remains ambiguous. CDR1 SNHLY and CDR2 FYNNEI come from the germline V gene. The CDR3 is made up of 11 amino acids. V shed 6 bases and J shed 7 bases, with 9 bases lying between them. The CDR3 DNA is TGTGCCAGCAGGGCCATGGGTGAAGCTTTCTTT. This codes for CASRAMGEAFF.

The rearrangement uses TRBV7-9 and TRBJ2-6; D is unresolved. The germline CDR1 and CDR2 sequences are SEHNR and FQNEAQ (reference sequence). The V end lost 2 bases, the J end lost 0 bases, and 11 bases lay between the germline ends. The CDR3 covers 17 residues. CDR3 DNA: TGTGCCAGCAGCTTATTGGGCAACCCCTCTGGGGCCAACGTCCTGACTTTC. The encoded protein is CASSLLGNPSGANVLTF.

V usage is TRBV1 and J usage is TRBJ2-1; the table's D call TRBD2 went unverified against the DNA. TRBV1 is noted as a pseudogene. The CDR3 is 17 amino acids. Here the CDR3 reads CTSSSRLAGALYNEQFF. CDR3 DNA sequence: TGCACCAGCAGCTCGCGACTAGCGGGGGCCCTATACAATGAGCAGTTCTTC.

This sequence joins TRBV11-3 and TRBJ1-1; no definite D call. The V end was cut by 2 bases, the J end by 1 base, with 5 bases between. The CDR3 has 13 residues. The germline gives CDR1 SGHNT, CDR2 YENEEA. The CDR3 sequence is CASSLRGNTEAFF. CDR3 DNA: TGTGCCAGCAGCTTACGGGGGAACACTGAAGCTTTCTTT.

This chain joins TRBV27 and TRBJ1-1; D gene ambiguous. The CDR3 runs to 14 residues. Per germline, CDR1 MNHEY and CDR2 SMNVEV (reference sequence). Trimming shortened V by 2 bases and J by 6 bases, and 13 bases separated the two germline ends. CDR3 protein: CASSLVPGGAEAFF. CDR3 sequence (DNA): TGTGCCAGCAGTTTAGTCCCCGGAGGCGCTGAAGCTTTCTTT.

This clone was seen a handful of times. The chain couples TRBV6-5 to TRBJ1-2, with 7 bases identical to TRBD1. Germline V gives CDR1 MNHEY, CDR2 SVGAGI. V dropped 6 bases and J dropped 4; count of bases not matched to a gene: 5. The CDR3 spans 13 residues. The CDR3 loop is CASRLQGTYGYTF. CDR3 sequence (DNA): TGTGCCAGCAGACTACAGGGGACCTATGGCTACACCTTC.

The chain uses TRBV28 and TRBJ2-1, with TRBD1 matching 8 bases. Germline CDR1 and CDR2: MDHEN and SYDVKM. The CDR3 is made up of 13 amino acids. J was trimmed by 8 bases and V by 6 bases; bases with no gene match: 6. The CDR3, as DNA: TGTGCCAGCAGACGACAGGGGAGGCATGAGCAGTTCTTC. Translating it yields CASRRQGRHEQFF.

The chain has TRBV6-6 and TRBJ2-1; D may be TRBD2 (7 bases). Trimming shortened V by 0 bases and J by 7 bases, and 10 bases separated the two germline ends. The V gene's germline CDR1 is MNHNY and CDR2 SVGAGI (reference sequence). The CDR3 has 14 amino acids. The CDR3 here is CASSYSGGPNEQFF. CDR3 sequence (DNA): TGTGCCAGCAGTTACTCGGGGGGGCCGAATGAGCAGTTCTTC.

V is TRBV19 and J is TRBJ2-7; TRBD1 agrees at 8 bases. Germline V gene data show CDR1 as LNHDA and CDR2 as SQIVND (reference sequence). The CDR3 consists of 14 residues. The V and J ends lost 2 bases and 5 bases, in that order; junction bases with no gene match: 5. Written as DNA, the CDR3 is TGTGCCAGTAGTATATCGACAGGGGCTGACGAGCAGTACTTC. This gives the protein CASSISTGADEQYF.

The chain carries TRBV5-5 and TRBJ1-4; D is unresolved. This CDR3 has 12 residues. Trimming removed 0 bases at V and 10 bases at J, with 7 bases between. Germline lookup yields CDR1 SGHKS and CDR2 YYEKEE (reference sequence). The CDR3 here is CASSLGSGKLFF. Written as DNA, the CDR3 is TGTGCCAGCAGCTTGGGGTCGGGAAAACTGTTTTTT.

This chain connects TRBV11-3 to TRBJ1-5; D unresolved. Germline V CDR1 and CDR2: SGHNT, YENEEA. This CDR3 contains 15 residues. The ends were cut back, 0 bases at V and 4 bases at J, with 10 bases in the middle. The CDR3 protein is CASSLERRLNQPQHF. CDR3 nucleotide sequence: TGTGCCAGCAGCTTAGAGCGGAGACTAAATCAGCCCCAGCATTTT.

The genes are TRBV5-1 and TRBJ2-1; 11 bases agree with TRBD1. From germline, CDR1 is SGHRS and CDR2 YFSETQ. V was pared by 1 base and J by 8 bases, with 2 bases of the junction left unmatched. The CDR3 consists of 14 residues. This CDR3 reads CASSLRTGGHEQFF. The CDR3 DNA reads TGCGCCAGCAGCTTGCGGACAGGGGGCCATGAGCAGTTCTTC.

The rearrangement links TRBV23-1 to TRBJ2-1; D not resolved. TRBV23-1 is an open reading frame, and its role is uncertain. The CDR3 runs 13 residues. The V end was cut by 0 bases, the J end by 5 bases, with 5 bases between. DNA of the CDR3: TGCGCCAGCAGTCAATCTCGGGACAATGAGCAGTTCTTC. Amino acids: CASSQSRDNEQFF.

V is TRBV7-7 and J is TRBJ1-1; 7 bases line up with TRBD1. The J segment lost 10 bases and the V segment lost 5 bases, leaving 13 bases of the junction unmatched. The V gene's germline CDR1 is SSHAT and CDR2 FNYEAQ (reference sequence). This CDR3 is 14 amino acids long. CDR3 coding DNA: TGTGCCAGCAGCCACAGACAGGGAATAGGGGTAGCTTTCTTT. Translated: CASSHRQGIGVAFF.

The sample holds a few counts of this clone. The J gene is TRBJ1-1, the V gene TRBV27, with 9 bases fitting TRBD1. V lost 0 bases and J lost 7; bases outside the gene matches: 3. Germline loops: CDR1 MNHEY, CDR2 SMNVEV (reference sequence). The CDR3 contains 14 residues. This CDR3 is CASSLSTGGVEAFF. The CDR3, as DNA: TGTGCCAGCAGTTTATCGACAGGGGGTGTTGAAGCTTTCTTT.

This clone was observed once. The V and J genes are TRBV5-1 and TRBJ2-1; 8 positions agree with TRBD2. CDR3 length: 15 residues. The J segment lost 4 bases and the V segment lost 3 bases, leaving 6 bases of the junction unmatched. CDR1 and CDR2 (germline): SGHRS, YFSETQ. The CDR3 sequence is CASSSSLAGYNEQFF. The DNA of the CDR3 is TGCGCCAGCAGCTCCTCGCTAGCGGGTTACAATGAGCAGTTCTTC. Complete variable domain (other parts from reference TRBV5-1 and TRBJ2-1): KAGVTQTPRYLIKTRGQQVTLSCSPISGHRSVSWYQQTPGQGLQFLFEYFSETQRNKGNFPGRFSGRQFSNSRSEMNVSTLELGDSALYLCASSSSLAGYNEQFFGPGTRLTVL.